What follows is one T cell receptor beta chain and its context. The sample comes from a study of blood T cell repertoires in COVID-19. Per the germline V gene, CDR1 is SGHDT and CDR2 is YYEEEE. The CDR3 has 15 amino acids. V lost 1 base and J lost 9, with 14 bases in between. The table came from immunoSEQ multiplex PCR; TCRdb's copy has only in-frame clones and leaves some out. In the table there are a few hundred thousand clones, over 85% of which are singletons. Sequenced sample: peripheral blood. The receptor was derived from a man younger than 30 with COVID-19, enrolled during active disease. V gene TRBV5-6 combines with J gene TRBJ1-6; TRBD1 is a possible D gene (5 bases). The chain's CDR3 is CASSLRRQGTSPLHF. CDR3 nucleotides: TGTGCCAGCAGCTTGCGGCGCCAGGGTACTTCACCCCTCCACTTT.